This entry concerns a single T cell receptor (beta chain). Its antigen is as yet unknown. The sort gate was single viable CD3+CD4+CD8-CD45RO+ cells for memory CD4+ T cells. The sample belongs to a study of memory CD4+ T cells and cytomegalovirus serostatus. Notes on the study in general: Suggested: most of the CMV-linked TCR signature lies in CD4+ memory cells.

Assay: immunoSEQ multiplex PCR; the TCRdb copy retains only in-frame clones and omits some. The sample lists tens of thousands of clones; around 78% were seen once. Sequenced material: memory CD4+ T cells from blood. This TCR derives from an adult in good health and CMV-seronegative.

Here the CDR3 DNA reads TGCAGCGTTGAACTCGGACTAGCGGGGGCTCAGCAGTTCTTC. Its translation is CSVELGLAGAQQFF. The chain recombines TRBV29-1 with TRBJ2-1; 13 bases are a match to TRBD2. The CDR3 contains 14 residues. Losses at the gene ends were 2 bases for V and 11 bases for J; bases not matched to a gene: 6. Germline V CDR1 and CDR2: SQVTM, ANQGSEA.